These 24 T cell receptor beta chains came from one sample sequenced in a study of cytomegalovirus exposure and HLA in healthy donors. 60 Vbeta and 13 Jbeta primers were used in PCR. Sequencing was performed with immunoSEQ multiplex PCR; in TCRdb, only in-frame clones are kept and a portion is missing. This table holds fewer than 150,000 clones, around 74% found once. The sample consisted of PBMCs. These receptors were taken from a man in his 60s in good health and CMV-seropositive.

The chain combines TRBV11-2 with TRBJ2-5; no clear D gene. The CDR3 is made up of 12 amino acids. V was pared by 1 base and J by 5 bases, with 5 bases between. Germline V lookup: CDR1 SGHAT, CDR2 FQNNGV. This CDR3 is CASSLGRETQYF. CDR3 DNA: TGTGCCAGCAGCTTAGGGCGGGAGACCCAGTACTTC.

The V call is TRBV5-1, the J call TRBJ2-1; 9 nucleotides line up with TRBD1. Trimming took 5 bases from V and 9 from J; bases not matched to a gene: 9. Per the germline V gene, CDR1 is SGHRS and CDR2 is YFSETQ. This CDR3 has 14 residues. CDR3 residues: CASRGTGGAGEQFF. The CDR3, as DNA: TGCGCCAGCAGGGGAACAGGGGGCGCGGGTGAGCAGTTCTTC.

The CDR3: CASSLGVERAAYEQYF. CDR3 sequence (DNA): TGCGCCAGCAGCTTGGGAGTAGAGAGGGCAGCCTACGAGCAGTACTTC. The rearrangement uses TRBV5-1 and TRBJ2-7; a weak D match, TRBD2 (5 bases). This CDR3 has 16 amino acids. Between the trimmed V and J ends, which lost 0 bases and 2 bases, there was a span of 15 bases. Germline CDR1 is SGHRS and CDR2 is YFSETQ.

The chain has TRBV6-1 and TRBJ2-4; TRBD1 matches 9 bases. The length of the CDR3 is 13 residues. Germline lookup yields CDR1 MNHNS and CDR2 SASEGT. The V gene end was trimmed by 6 bases and the J gene end by 9 bases; junction bases not matched to a gene: 6. The CDR3 sequence: CASRRTGDPIQYF. CDR3 coding DNA: TGTGCCAGCAGACGGACAGGGGACCCCATTCAGTACTTC.

V is TRBV29-1 and J is TRBJ1-1; 8 bases match TRBD1. The V and J ends lost 6 bases and 3 bases, in that order; junction bases with no gene match: 18. Germline values: CDR1 SQVTM, CDR2 ANQGSEA. The CDR3 runs 17 residues. The CDR3 sequence is CSVVYQGALTGDTEAFF. In nucleotides, the CDR3 is TGCAGCGTCGTCTACCAGGGGGCACTTACCGGGGACACTGAAGCTTTCTTT.

The V gene is TRBV4-1, the J gene TRBJ1-2; D not resolved. V lost 1 base and J lost 4, with 19 bases in between. Germline CDR1 and CDR2: MGHRA and YSYEKL. The CDR3 loop spans 17 amino acids. In nucleotides, the CDR3 is TGCGCCAGCAGCCAAGTGTCAAACAGTGCCGTTAGCTATGGCTACACCTTC. It yields the protein CASSQVSNSAVSYGYTF.

The CDR3 here is CASSESGVAYNEQFF. CDR3 coding DNA: TGTGCCAGCAGTGAATCGGGGGTTGCCTACAATGAGCAGTTCTTC. The rearrangement joins TRBV2 to TRBJ2-1, with TRBD2 as a possible D gene (6 bases). The CDR3 has 15 amino acids. CDR1 and CDR2 (germline): SNHLY, FYNNEI. Trimming took off 2 bases at V and 2 bases at J, with 10 bases between the two ends.

The CDR3 DNA is TGTGCCAGCAGCTTAGGATTACCGGGACAGACAAATTCACCCCTCCACTTT. Amino acid sequence: CASSLGLPGQTNSPLHF. The J gene is TRBJ1-6, the V gene TRBV7-2; 7 bases align to TRBD1. The length of the CDR3 is 17 residues. The ends lost 1 base at V and 7 bases at J; junction bases unmatched: 10. Per germline, CDR1 SGHTA and CDR2 FQGNSA.

This clone has just a few counts. The gene calls are TRBV5-4 and TRBJ2-1; possible D gene TRBD1, 5 bases. Trimming pared 4 bases from V and 8 bases from J, leaving 16 bases between. The CDR3 is made up of 14 amino acids. Germline lookup yields CDR1 SGHNT and CDR2 YYREEE (reference sequence). CDR3 bases: TGTGCCAGCAGCGAACCCTTGGGGCCCCATGAGCAGTTCTTC. Protein product: CASSEPLGPHEQFF.

The rearrangement links TRBV7-3 to TRBJ2-2; D is ambiguous. This CDR3 contains 15 residues. V lost 5 bases and J lost 7, with 17 bases in between. CDR1 and CDR2 (germline): SGHTA, FQGTGA. The CDR3 DNA sequence: TGTGCCAGCAGCCTAAACCGGGTCGTTCACGGGGAGCTGTTTTTT. This codes for CASSLNRVVHGELFF.

The chain employs TRBV5-1 and TRBJ1-5; 10 nucleotides agree with TRBD1. The CDR3 is 15 residues long. Germline V gene sequence: CDR1 SGHRS, CDR2 YFSETQ. V dropped 3 bases and J dropped 6; count of bases not matched to a gene: 6. The CDR3 reads CASSSGTGEAQPQHF. The CDR3 nucleotides read TGCGCCAGCAGCTCCGGGACAGGGGAGGCTCAGCCCCAGCATTTT.

The V gene is TRBV18, the J gene TRBJ2-2; weak D call: TRBD1 (5 bases). This CDR3 contains 15 residues. The germline V gene has CDR1 KGHSH and CDR2 LQKENI. V lost 5 bases and J lost 3, with 13 bases in between. As DNA, the CDR3 is TGTGCCAGCTCAAGCAGGGTTACGGACACCGGGGAGCTGTTTTTT. This gives the protein CASSSRVTDTGELFF.

V is TRBV10-3 and J is TRBJ1-1; TRBD1 is a possible D gene (5 bases). This CDR3 comprises 12 residues. CDR1 is ENHRY and CDR2 is SYGVKD in the germline V gene. With 6 bases removed from V and 1 base from J, the gap between germline ends came to 6 bases. CDR3 sequence (DNA): TGTGCCATCAGGCAGGGGAACACTGAAGCTTTCTTT. Its translation: CAIRQGNTEAFF.

Here the CDR3 DNA reads TGTGCCAGCAAAGTAGGGGACAACCTAGGGACCGGGGAGCTGTTTTTT. It specifies CASKVGDNLGTGELFF. This chain joins TRBV27 and TRBJ2-2; D might be TRBD1 (6 bases). Trimming shortened V by 7 bases and J by 5 bases, and 20 bases separated the two germline ends. The germline V gene has CDR1 MNHEY and CDR2 SMNVEV (reference sequence). CDR3 size: 16 residues.

The table lists this clone with a count of one. This chain connects TRBV5-5 to TRBJ1-6, with D unresolved. This CDR3 is built from 16 residues. V was clipped by 3 bases and J by 2 bases, with 12 bases between them. Germline V gene sequence: CDR1 SGHKS, CDR2 YYEKEE (reference sequence). The CDR3 nucleotides read TGTGCCAGCAGCTACAGAGTCGAGACCTATAATTCACCCCTCCACTTT. Translated: CASSYRVETYNSPLHF.

The chain is built from TRBV9 and TRBJ2-1, with D perhaps TRBD1 (6 bases). Germline V CDR1 and CDR2: SGDLS, YYNGEE. The CDR3 is made up of 12 amino acids. V was cut by 0 bases and J by 10 bases, with 8 bases left in between. CDR3: CASSVDRGEQFF. In nucleotides, the CDR3 is TGTGCCAGCAGCGTAGATAGGGGGGAGCAGTTCTTC.

This clone was counted once. This chain uses TRBV4-2 with TRBJ2-5; perhaps TRBD2 as D (6 bases). The CDR3 loop spans 18 amino acids. Germline CDR1 reads LGHNA; CDR2 reads YNFKEQ. V lost 2 bases and J lost 0, with 19 bases in between. CDR3 sequence: CASSQRLLAGLDQETQYF. The CDR3 DNA reads TGTGCCAGCAGCCAACGACTCCTGGCGGGGCTAGACCAAGAGACCCAGTACTTC.

The chain combines TRBV10-2 with TRBJ1-1; D not certain. The V and J ends lost 7 bases and 4 bases respectively, with 22 bases between them. The length of the CDR3 is 16 residues. Looked up from germline, CDR1 is WSHSY and CDR2 is SAAADI. The CDR3 DNA reads TGCGCCAGCAAATACAATCAGGTTTCCTCAGCCACTGAAGCTTTCTTT. It translates to CASKYNQVSSATEAFF.

The chain has TRBV5-1 and TRBJ2-5, with 10 bases lining up with TRBD2. The trim removed 4 bases at V and 9 bases at J, leaving 12 bases unmatched. The CDR3 is 15 amino acids. Germline CDR1 and CDR2: SGHRS and YFSETQ. The CDR3 sequence: CASSPVAGGGEAQYF. The CDR3 region has the DNA TGCGCCAGCAGCCCCGTAGCGGGGGGCGGGGAGGCCCAGTACTTC. The full variable domain, completed using reference TRBV5-1 and TRBJ2-5, is KAGVTQTPRYLIKTRGQQVTLSCSPISGHRSVSWYQQTPGQGLQFLFEYFSETQRNKGNFPGRFSGRQFSNSRSEMNVSTLELGDSALYLCASSPVAGGGEAQYFGPGTRLLVL.

The chain couples TRBV2 to TRBJ1-1; D ambiguous. The CDR3 sequence is 12 residues long. The germline gives CDR1 SNHLY, CDR2 FYNNEI. V lost 7 bases and J lost 0, with 6 bases in between. CDR3 amino acids: CASTQMNTEAFF. CDR3 in DNA: TGTGCCAGCACCCAGATGAACACTGAAGCTTTCTTT.

The V gene is TRBV9, the J gene TRBJ2-3, with D maybe TRBD2 (6 bases). The CDR3 runs to 16 residues. Between the trimmed V and J ends, which lost 0 bases and 6 bases, there was a span of 17 bases. The germline CDR1 and CDR2 sequences are SGDLS and YYNGEE. The CDR3 nucleotides read TGTGCCAGCAGCGTAGAATTAGCGGACCCCCCTGATACGCAGTATTTT. Translated, it gives CASSVELADPPDTQYF.

CDR3 DNA sequence: TGTGCCAGCAGCCCGCTAGCGGGAGTTGTTAATACGCAGTATTTT. This sequence encodes CASSPLAGVVNTQYF. The gene calls are TRBV7-6 and TRBJ2-3; 10 positions match TRBD2. CDR1 is SGHVS and CDR2 is FNYEAQ in the germline V gene. V trimming: 5 bases; J trimming: 7 bases; junction bases outside the gene matches: 9. This CDR3 has 15 amino acids.

The rearrangement links TRBV5-1 to TRBJ1-1; the D is unclear. V lost 4 bases to trimming and J lost 4 bases, with 14 bases between them. Germline assignment: CDR1 SGHRS and CDR2 YFSETQ. The CDR3 totals 14 residues. CDR3 DNA: TGCGCCAGCAGCCACGGAGGGAAGCCCACTGAAGCTTTCTTT. This codes for CASSHGGKPTEAFF.

The rearrangement joins TRBV5-4 to TRBJ2-7; 16 nucleotides agree with TRBD2. V trimming: 9 bases; J trimming: 4 bases; junction bases outside the gene matches: 10. This CDR3 contains 16 residues. Per the germline V gene, CDR1 is SGHNT and CDR2 is YYREEE (reference sequence). DNA of the CDR3: TGTGCCACCGCGGGACTAGCGGGAGGGCCCTCTTACGAGCAGTACTTC. As protein: CATAGLAGGPSYEQYF.